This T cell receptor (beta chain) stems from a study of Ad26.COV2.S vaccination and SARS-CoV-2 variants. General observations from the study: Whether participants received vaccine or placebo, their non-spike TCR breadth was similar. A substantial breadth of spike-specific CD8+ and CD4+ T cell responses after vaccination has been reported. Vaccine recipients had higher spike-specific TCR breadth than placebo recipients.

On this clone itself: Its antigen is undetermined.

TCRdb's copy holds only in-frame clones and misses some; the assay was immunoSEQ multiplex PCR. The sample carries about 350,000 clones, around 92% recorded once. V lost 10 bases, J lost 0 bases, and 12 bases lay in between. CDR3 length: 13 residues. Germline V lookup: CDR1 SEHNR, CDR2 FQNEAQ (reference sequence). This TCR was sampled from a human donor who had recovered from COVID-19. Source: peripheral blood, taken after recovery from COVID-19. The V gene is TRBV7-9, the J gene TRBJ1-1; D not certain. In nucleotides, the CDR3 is TGTGCCACCTATGGCAGCATGAACACTGAAGCTTTCTTT. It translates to CATYGSMNTEAFF.